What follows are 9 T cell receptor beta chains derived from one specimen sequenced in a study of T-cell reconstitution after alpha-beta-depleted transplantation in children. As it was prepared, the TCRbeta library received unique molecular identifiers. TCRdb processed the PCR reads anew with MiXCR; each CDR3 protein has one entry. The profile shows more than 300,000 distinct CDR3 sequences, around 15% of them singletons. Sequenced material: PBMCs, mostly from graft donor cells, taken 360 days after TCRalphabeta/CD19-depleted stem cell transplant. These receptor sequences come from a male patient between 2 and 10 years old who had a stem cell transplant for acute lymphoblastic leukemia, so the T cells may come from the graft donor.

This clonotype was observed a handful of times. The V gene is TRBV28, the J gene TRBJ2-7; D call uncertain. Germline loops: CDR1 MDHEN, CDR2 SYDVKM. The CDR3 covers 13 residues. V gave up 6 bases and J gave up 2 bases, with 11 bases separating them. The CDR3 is CASSPVYTYEQYF. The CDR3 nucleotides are TGTGCCAGCAGCCCGGTATACACCTACGAGCAGTACTTC.

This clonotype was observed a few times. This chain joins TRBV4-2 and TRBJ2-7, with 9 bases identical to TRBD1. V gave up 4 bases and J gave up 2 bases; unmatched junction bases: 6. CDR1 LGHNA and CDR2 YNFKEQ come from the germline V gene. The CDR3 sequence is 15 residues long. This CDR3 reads CASSRQTGGPYEQYF. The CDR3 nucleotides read TGTGCCAGCAGCCGTCAGACAGGGGGGCCCTACGAGCAGTACTTC.

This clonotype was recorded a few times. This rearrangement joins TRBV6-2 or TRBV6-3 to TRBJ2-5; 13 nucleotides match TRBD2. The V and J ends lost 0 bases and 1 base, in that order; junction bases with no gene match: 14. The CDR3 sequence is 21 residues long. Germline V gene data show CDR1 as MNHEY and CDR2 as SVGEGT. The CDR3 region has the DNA TGTGCCAGCAGTTACTCGACCCAAACTAGCGGGAGGGCCTTGTTCCAAGAGACCCAGTACTTC. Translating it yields CASSYSTQTSGRALFQETQYF.

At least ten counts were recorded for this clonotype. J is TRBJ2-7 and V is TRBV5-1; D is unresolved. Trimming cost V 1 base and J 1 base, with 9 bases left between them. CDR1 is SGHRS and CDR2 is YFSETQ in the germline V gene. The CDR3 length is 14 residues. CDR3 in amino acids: CASSLNQESYEQYF. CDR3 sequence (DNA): TGCGCCAGCAGCTTGAATCAGGAGTCCTACGAGCAGTACTTC.

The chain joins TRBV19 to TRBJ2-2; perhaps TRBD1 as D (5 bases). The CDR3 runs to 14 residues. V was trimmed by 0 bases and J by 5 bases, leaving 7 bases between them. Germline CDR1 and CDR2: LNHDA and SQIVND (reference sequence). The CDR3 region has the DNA TGTGCCAGTAGTATAGATAAGGGGACCGGGGAGCTGTTTTTT. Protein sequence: CASSIDKGTGELFF. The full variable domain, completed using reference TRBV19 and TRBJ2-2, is DGGITQSPKYLFRKEGQNVTLSCEQNLNHDAMYWYRQDPGQGLRLIYYSQIVNDFQKGDIAEGYSVSREKKESFPLTVTSAQKNPTAFYLCASSIDKGTGELFFGEGSRLTVL.

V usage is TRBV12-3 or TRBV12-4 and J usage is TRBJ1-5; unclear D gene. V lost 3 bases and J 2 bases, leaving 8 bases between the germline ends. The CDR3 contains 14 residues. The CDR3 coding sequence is TGTGCCAGCAGTTTTAAGGCTGGCAATCAGCCCCAGCATTTT. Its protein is CASSFKAGNQPQHF.

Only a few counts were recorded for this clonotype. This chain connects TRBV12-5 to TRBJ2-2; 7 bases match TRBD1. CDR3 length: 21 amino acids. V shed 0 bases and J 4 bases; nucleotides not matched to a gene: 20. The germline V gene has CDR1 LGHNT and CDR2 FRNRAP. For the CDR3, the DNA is TGTGCTAGTGGTTTGGTACTTCCCACCATAACAGGGGTACCGATCACCGGGGAGCTGTTTTTT. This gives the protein CASGLVLPTITGVPITGELFF.

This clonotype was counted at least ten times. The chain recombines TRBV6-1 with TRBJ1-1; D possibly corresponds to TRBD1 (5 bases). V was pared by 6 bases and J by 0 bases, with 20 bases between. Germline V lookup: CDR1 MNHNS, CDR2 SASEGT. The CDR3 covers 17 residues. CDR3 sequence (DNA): TGTGCCAGCAGCGAGGATCCGTTTGGGGACCTGAACACTGAAGCTTTCTTT. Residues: CASSEDPFGDLNTEAFF.

CDR3 in amino acids: CSVTGVPNTEAFF. CDR3 DNA: TGCAGCGTGACAGGGGTCCCGAACACTGAAGCTTTCTTT. The J gene is TRBJ1-1, the V gene TRBV29-1, with TRBD1 matching over 8 bases. This CDR3 is built from 13 residues. V dropped 6 bases and J dropped 1; count of bases not matched to a gene: 4. CDR1 SQVTM and CDR2 ANQGSEA come from the germline V gene.